This T cell receptor (beta chain) originates from a study of cytomegalovirus exposure and HLA in healthy donors. Study-level background: The Caucasian-associated ancestry cluster held 80% to 90% of roughly 400 genotyped donors. Study-wide points: A later analysis revealed that TCR association rates differed between HLA loci, peaking at DRB1 and bottoming out at HLA-C. Presence/absence analyses assumed roughly uniform sequencing depth across donors, which may not hold. Later analysis indicated greater clonal expansion among HLA-associated TCR beta chains than among equally common other chains.

V shed 2 bases and J 0 bases; nucleotides not matched to a gene: 6. The germline CDR1 and CDR2 sequences are SGHVS and FQNEAQ. CDR3 size: 17 residues. In regard to this clone: Its antigen remains unknown.

PCR used 60 Vbeta primers and 13 Jbeta primers. Data came from immunoSEQ multiplex PCR; TCRdb stores just in-frame clones and leaves some out. Of roughly 170,000 clones listed, less than 80% were seen once; the top ten hold around 0.71%. Sequencing was done on a sample of PBMCs. The receptor's source is a female donor in good health and CMV-seronegative. The chain carries TRBV7-8 and TRBJ2-7; TRBD2 aligns across 11 bases. Written as DNA, the CDR3 is TGTGCCAGCAGCTTAACTAGCGGGGGCCTCAGCTCCTACGAGCAGTACTTC. It encodes CASSLTSGGLSSYEQYF. The variable domain in full, with the rest retrieved from reference TRBV7-8 and TRBJ2-7, is GAGVSQSPRYKVAKRGQDVALRCDPISGHVSLFWYQQALGQGPEFLTYFQNEAQLDKSGLPSDRFFAERPEGSVSTLKIQRTQQEDSAVYLCASSLTSGGLSSYEQYFGPGTRLTVT.